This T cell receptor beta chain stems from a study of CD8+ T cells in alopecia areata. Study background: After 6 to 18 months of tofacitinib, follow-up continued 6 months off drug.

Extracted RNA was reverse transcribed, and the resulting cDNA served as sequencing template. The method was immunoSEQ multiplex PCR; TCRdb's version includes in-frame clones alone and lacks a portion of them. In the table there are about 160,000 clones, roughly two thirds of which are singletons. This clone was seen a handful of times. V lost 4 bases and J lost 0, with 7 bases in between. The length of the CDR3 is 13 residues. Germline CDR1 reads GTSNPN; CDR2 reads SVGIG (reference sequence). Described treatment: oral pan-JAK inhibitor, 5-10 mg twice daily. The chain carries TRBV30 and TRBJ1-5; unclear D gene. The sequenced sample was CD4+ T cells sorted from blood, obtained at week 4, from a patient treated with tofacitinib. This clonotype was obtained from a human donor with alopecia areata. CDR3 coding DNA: TGTGCCTGGACGGCAGCTAGCAATCAGCCCCAGCATTTT. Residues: CAWTAASNQPQHF. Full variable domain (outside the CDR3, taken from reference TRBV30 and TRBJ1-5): SQTIHQWPATLVQPVGSPLSLECTVEGTSNPNLYWYRQAAGRGLQLLFYSVGIGQISSEVPQNLSASRPQDRQFILSSKKLLLSDSGFYLCAWTAASNQPQHFGDGTRLSIL.